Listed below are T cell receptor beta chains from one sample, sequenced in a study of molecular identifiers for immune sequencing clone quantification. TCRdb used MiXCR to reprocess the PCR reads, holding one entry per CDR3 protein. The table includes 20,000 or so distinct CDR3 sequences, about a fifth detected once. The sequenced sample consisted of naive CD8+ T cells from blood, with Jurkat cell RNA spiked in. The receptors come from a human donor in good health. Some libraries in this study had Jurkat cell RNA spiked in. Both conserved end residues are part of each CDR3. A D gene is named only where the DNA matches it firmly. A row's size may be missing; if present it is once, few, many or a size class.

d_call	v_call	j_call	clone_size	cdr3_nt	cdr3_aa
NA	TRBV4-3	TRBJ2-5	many	TGCGCCAGCAGCCTTACAGGTCCGTACCAAGAGACCCAGTACTTC	CASSLTGPYQETQYF
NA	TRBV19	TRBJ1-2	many	TGTGCCAGTAGCGATGCCCCGAGGACAACTATTTCCTATGGCTACACCTTC	CASSDAPRTTISYGYTF
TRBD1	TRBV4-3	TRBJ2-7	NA	TGCGCCAGCAGCCAAGATCCAGGGGGTCAATACGAGCAGTACTTC	CASSQDPGGQYEQYF
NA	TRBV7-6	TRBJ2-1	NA	TGTGCCAGCAGCCGAGCGGGTCCCAATGAGCAGTTCTTC	CASSRAGPNEQFF
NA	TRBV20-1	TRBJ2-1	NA	TGCAGTGCTAGAAATGTTGGGTTTGGGGGAGAGTACAATGAGCAGTTCTTC	CSARNVGFGGEYNEQFF
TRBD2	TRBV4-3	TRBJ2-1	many	TGCGCCAGCAGCCAAGTCGGGCTAGCGGCAAACAATGAGCAGTTCTTC	CASSQVGLAANNEQFF
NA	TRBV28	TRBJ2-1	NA	TGTGCCAGCAGTTTAGCACTTAATGAGCAGTTCTTC	CASSLALNEQFF
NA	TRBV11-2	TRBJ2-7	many	TGTGCCAGCAGCTTAGGGGGACTCGAGCAGTACTTC	CASSLGGLEQYF
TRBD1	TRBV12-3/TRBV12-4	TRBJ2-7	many	TGTGCCAGCAGTTATGGGACAGGATCCTACGAGCAGTACTTC	CASSYGTGSYEQYF
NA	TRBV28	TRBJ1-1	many	TGTGCCAGCAGTTTTCTGGGTTCTGAAGCTTTCTTT	CASSFLGSEAFF
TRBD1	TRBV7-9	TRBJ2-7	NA	TGTGCCAGCAGCCACCCGGGGACAGACTACGAGCAGTACTTC	CASSHPGTDYEQYF
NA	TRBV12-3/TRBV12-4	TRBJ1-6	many	TGTGCCAGCAGTCCAGGGACTAGCTCCTATAATTCACCCCTCCACTTT	CASSPGTSSYNSPLHF
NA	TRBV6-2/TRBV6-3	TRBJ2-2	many	TGTGCCAGCAGAAAATGGGATATGAACACCGGGGAGCTGTTTTTT	CASRKWDMNTGELFF
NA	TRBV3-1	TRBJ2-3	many	TGTGCCAGCAGCCAAGTTCGTCGCGAACCTAACCTTAAACCAGATACGCAGTATTTT	CASSQVRREPNLKPDTQYF
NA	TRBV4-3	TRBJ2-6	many	TGCGCCAGCAGCCAGGGAACAGCCTCTGGGGCCAACGTCCTGACTTTC	CASSQGTASGANVLTF
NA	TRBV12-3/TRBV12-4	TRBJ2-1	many	TGTGCCAGCACCTTTGATTTCAATGAGCAGTTCTTC	CASTFDFNEQFF
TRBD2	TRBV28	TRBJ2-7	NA	TGTGCCAGCAGTACGCGACTAGCGGGAGAGTTAGAGCAGTACTTC	CASSTRLAGELEQYF
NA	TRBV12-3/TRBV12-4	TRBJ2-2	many	TGTGCCAGCAGTTCGGTCGGGGAGCTGTTTTTT	CASSSVGELFF
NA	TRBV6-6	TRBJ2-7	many	TGTGCCAGCAGTTACCGGACGGCCTACGAGCAGTACTTC	CASSYRTAYEQYF
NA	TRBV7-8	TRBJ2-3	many	TGTGCCAGCAGCGGATATGCCGGTGTTTGGGAAACAGATACGCAGTATTTT	CASSGYAGVWETDTQYF
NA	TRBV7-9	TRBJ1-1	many	TGTGCCAGCGGGAAACTTGGGGCCCGGCACACTGAAGCTTTCTTT	CASGKLGARHTEAFF
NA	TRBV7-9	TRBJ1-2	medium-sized	TGTGCCAGCAGCAGAGACAGGCGGGCTAACTATGGCTACACCTTC	CASSRDRRANYGYTF
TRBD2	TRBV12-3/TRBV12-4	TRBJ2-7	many	TGTGCCAGCAGTTTAAGGCTAGCGGAAATCTACGAGCAGTACTTC	CASSLRLAEIYEQYF
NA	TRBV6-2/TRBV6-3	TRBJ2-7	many	TGTGCCAGCAGGCAACCTTTGTCCTACGAGCAGTACTTC	CASRQPLSYEQYF
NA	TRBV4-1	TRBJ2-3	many	TGCGCCAGCAGCCCAGACCCAAGCACAGATACGCAGTATTTT	CASSPDPSTDTQYF
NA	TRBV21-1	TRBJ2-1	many	TGTGCCAGCAGCAAAGTGCGGGAGGCTTACAATGAGCAGTTCTTC	CASSKVREAYNEQFF
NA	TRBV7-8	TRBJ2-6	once	TGTGCCACCCGGGGCGCGGGCTCTGTGGCCAACGTCCTGACTTTC	CATRGAGSVANVLTF
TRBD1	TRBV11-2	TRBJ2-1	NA	TGTGCCAGCAGCTTAGTGCCGGGACAGGGGCGCCAAGGGGAGCAGTTCTTC	CASSLVPGQGRQGEQFF
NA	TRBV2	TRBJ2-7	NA	TGTGCCAGCAGTGAATGGAGTGGGGGGTCCTACGAGCAGTACTTC	CASSEWSGGSYEQYF
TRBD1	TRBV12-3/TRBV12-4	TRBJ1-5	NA	TGTGCCAGCAGACAGGGGGGTAGCAATCAGCCCCAGCATTTT	CASRQGGSNQPQHF
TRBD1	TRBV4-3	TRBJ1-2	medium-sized	TGCGCCAGCAGCCACTTGACAGGGATTCGTGGCTACACCTTC	CASSHLTGIRGYTF
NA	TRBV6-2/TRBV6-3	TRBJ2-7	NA	TGTGCCAGCAGTTACACCCGGGTCCTCTACGAGCAGTACTTC	CASSYTRVLYEQYF
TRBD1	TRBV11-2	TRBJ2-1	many	TGTGCCAGCACTCAACAGGGGAATGAGCAGTTCTTC	CASTQQGNEQFF
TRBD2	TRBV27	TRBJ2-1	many	TGTGCCAGCACAAAGGGGACTAGCGGACACAATGAGCAGTTCTTC	CASTKGTSGHNEQFF
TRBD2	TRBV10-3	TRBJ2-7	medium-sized	TGTGCCATCAGGACCGGGACTAGCGGCTACGAGCAGTACTTC	CAIRTGTSGYEQYF
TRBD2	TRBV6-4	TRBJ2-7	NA	TGTGCCAGCAGTTTACTAGCGGGAAGGGGTGAGCAGTACTTC	CASSLLAGRGEQYF
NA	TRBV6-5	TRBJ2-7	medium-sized	TGTGCCAGCAGCCGACAACACCAGGGATTAACCTACGAGCAGTACTTC	CASSRQHQGLTYEQYF
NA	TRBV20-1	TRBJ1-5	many	TGCAGTGCCCTGGGACGGATTAGCAATCAGCCCCAGCATTTT	CSALGRISNQPQHF
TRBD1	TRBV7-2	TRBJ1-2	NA	TGTGCCAGCAGCTTGGACCCTGACAGGGGGCAAGGCTATGGCTACACCTTC	CASSLDPDRGQGYGYTF
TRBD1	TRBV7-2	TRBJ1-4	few	TGTGCCAGCAGCAGGACGACAGGGGTTAATGAAAAACTGTTTTTT	CASSRTTGVNEKLFF
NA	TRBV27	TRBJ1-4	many	TGTGCCAGCAGTTTATCCGGACAGAGAAACGAAAAACTGTTTTTT	CASSLSGQRNEKLFF
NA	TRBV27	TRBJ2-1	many	TGTGCCAGCAGTTTCGAACGCTGGGGCTCCTACAATGAGCAGTTCTTC	CASSFERWGSYNEQFF
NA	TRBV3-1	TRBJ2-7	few	TGTGCCAGCAGCCAAGGCGACGAGCAGCACTTC	CASSQGDEQHF
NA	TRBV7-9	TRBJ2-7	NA	TGTGCCAGCAGCTTAGGGCAATACTACGAGCAGTACTTC	CASSLGQYYEQYF
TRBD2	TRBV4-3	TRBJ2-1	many	TGCGCCAGCAGCCAAGTAGCGGGAGCCTACAATGAGCAGTTCTTC	CASSQVAGAYNEQFF
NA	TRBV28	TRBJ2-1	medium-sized	TGTGCCAGCAGTTTTCTGAGGACAGACAATGAGCAGTTCTTC	CASSFLRTDNEQFF
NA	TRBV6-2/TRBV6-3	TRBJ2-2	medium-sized	TGTGCCAGCACCGACGCCGCGAACACCGGGGAGCTGTTTTTT	CASTDAANTGELFF
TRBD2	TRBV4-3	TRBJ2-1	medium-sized	TGCGCCAGCAGCCAAGAAGCGGGAGGGTTCAATGAGCAGTTCTTC	CASSQEAGGFNEQFF
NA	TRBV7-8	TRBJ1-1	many	TGTGCCAGCAGCTCCGAGTTTAGGTTCCGGGACACAAGGGGCAACACTGAAGCTTTCTTT	CASSSEFRFRDTRGNTEAFF
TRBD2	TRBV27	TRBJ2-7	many	TGTGCCAGCAGTCCCGGGACTAGCGTTGGCGAGCAGTACTTC	CASSPGTSVGEQYF
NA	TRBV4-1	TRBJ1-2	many	TGCGCCAGCAGCCCCTGGGACGGGGGGGGGGATGGCTACACCTTC	CASSPWDGGGDGYTF
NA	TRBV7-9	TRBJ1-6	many	TGTGCCAGCAGCGAAACGGGGCCAGGGATATCCTATAATTCACCCCTCCACTTT	CASSETGPGISYNSPLHF
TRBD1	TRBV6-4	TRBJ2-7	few	TGTGCCAGCCGACCCCTGCCGGGACAGGGGCGACGGAGAAGCTCCTACGAGCAGTACTTC	CASRPLPGQGRRRSSYEQYF
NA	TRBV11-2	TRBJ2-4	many	TGTGCCAGCAGCTTAGACCCAGGGAATTGGGCCAAAAACATTCAGTACTTC	CASSLDPGNWAKNIQYF
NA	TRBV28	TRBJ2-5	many	TGTGCCAGCAGTTTAGCTAGGGGTATGGGGGAGACCCAGTACTTC	CASSLARGMGETQYF
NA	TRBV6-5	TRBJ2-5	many	TGTGCCAGCAACCTCGGGGACGAGGGGACCCAGTACTTC	CASNLGDEGTQYF
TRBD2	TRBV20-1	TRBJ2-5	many	TGCAGTGCTAGGGTCCCGGGACTAGCGGGAACGGTGGCTGAGACCCAGTACTTC	CSARVPGLAGTVAETQYF
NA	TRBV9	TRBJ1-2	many	TGTGCCAGCAGCATCACAGGGAGCCCTAACTATGGCTACACCTTC	CASSITGSPNYGYTF
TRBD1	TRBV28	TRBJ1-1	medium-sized	TGTGCCAGCAGTTTTGCTCGGACAGGGGTCCCTGAAGCTTTCTTT	CASSFARTGVPEAFF